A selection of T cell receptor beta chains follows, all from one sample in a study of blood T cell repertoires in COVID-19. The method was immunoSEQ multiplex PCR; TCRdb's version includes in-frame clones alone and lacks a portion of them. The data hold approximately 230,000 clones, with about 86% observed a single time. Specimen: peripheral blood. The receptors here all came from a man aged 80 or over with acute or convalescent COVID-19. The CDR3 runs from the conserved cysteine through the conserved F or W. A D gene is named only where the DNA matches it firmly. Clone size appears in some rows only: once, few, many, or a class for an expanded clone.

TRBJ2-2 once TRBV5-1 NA TGCGCCAGCAGCTTCTTAGAGGGGAACACCGGGGAGCTGTTTTTT CASSFLEGNTGELFF
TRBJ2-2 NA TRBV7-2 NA TGTGCCAGCAGCTCAGGACAGGCTGCGGGAAGGACCGGGGAGCTGTTTTTT CASSSGQAAGRTGELFF
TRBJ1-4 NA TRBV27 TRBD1 TGTGCCAGCAGTAAGCGACAGGGGTTCCGTGAAAAACTGTTTTTT CASSKRQGFREKLFF
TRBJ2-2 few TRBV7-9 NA TGTGCCAGCAGTTATTCTTCAGGGGCGGGCACCGGGGAGCTGTTTTTT CASSYSSGAGTGELFF
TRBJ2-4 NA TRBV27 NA TGTGCCAGCAGTTTATCGAGCACAGTAGCCAAAAACATTCAGTACTTC CASSLSSTVAKNIQYF
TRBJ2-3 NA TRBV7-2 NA TGTGCCAGCAGCCTAGGAGTGGTAGCCACAGATACGCAGTATTTT CASSLGVVATDTQYF
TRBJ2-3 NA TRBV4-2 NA TGTGCCAGCAGCTCTAAGGGGGGGCGCGAAGATACGCAGTATTTT CASSSKGGREDTQYF
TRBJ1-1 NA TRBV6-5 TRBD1 TGTGCCACCACAGGGGACACTGAAGCTTTCTTT CATTGDTEAFF
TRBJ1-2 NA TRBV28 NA TGTGCCAGCAGTTTATCCTCTCCCCCCTATGGCTACACCTTC CASSLSSPPYGYTF
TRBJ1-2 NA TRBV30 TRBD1 TGTGCCTGGAGTGTACCGGGTCAGACAGGGGCCGTCGGGAGGCATGGCTACACCTTC CAWSVPGQTGAVGRHGYTF
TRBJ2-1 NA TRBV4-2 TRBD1 TGTGCCAGCAGCCAGGGGGACAGCCACAATGAGCAGTTCTTC CASSQGDSHNEQFF
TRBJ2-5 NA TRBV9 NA TGTGCCAGCAGCGTTCAGGGGAGAGGGACCCAGTACTTC CASSVQGRGTQYF
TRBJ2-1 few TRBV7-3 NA TGTGCCAGCAGCTCTCCCCCCACCAGTGAGCAGTTCTTC CASSSPPTSEQFF
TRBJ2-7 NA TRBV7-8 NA TGTGCCAGCAGCTTCCTCGGACAGACCTACGAGCAGTACTTC CASSFLGQTYEQYF
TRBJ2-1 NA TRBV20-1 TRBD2 TGCAGTGCTAGTGCGACTAGCGGGGGGAGCTCCTACAATGAGCAGTTCTTC CSASATSGGSSYNEQFF
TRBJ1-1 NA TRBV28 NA TGTGCCAGCAGTGAGCAAGTGGGGCCCCGTACTGAAGCTTTCTTT CASSEQVGPRTEAFF
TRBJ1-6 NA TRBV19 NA TGTGCCAGTAGTGTAATCGGGACACCCTCCTATAATTCACCCCTCCACTTT CASSVIGTPSYNSPLHF
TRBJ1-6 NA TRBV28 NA TGTGCCAGCAGTTTGATAGCCTATAATTCACCCCTCCACTTT CASSLIAYNSPLHF
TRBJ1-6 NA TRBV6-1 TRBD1 TGTGCCAGCAGTGAATCCGAGACAGGGAATTCACCCCTCCACTTT CASSESETGNSPLHF
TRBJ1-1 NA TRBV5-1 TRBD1 TGCGCCAGCAGCTTAGGGACAGGGGTCACTGAAGCTTTCTTT CASSLGTGVTEAFF
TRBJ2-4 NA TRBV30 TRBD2 TGTGCCTGGAGTAGCGGGATAGGGAACATTCAGTACTTC CAWSSGIGNIQYF